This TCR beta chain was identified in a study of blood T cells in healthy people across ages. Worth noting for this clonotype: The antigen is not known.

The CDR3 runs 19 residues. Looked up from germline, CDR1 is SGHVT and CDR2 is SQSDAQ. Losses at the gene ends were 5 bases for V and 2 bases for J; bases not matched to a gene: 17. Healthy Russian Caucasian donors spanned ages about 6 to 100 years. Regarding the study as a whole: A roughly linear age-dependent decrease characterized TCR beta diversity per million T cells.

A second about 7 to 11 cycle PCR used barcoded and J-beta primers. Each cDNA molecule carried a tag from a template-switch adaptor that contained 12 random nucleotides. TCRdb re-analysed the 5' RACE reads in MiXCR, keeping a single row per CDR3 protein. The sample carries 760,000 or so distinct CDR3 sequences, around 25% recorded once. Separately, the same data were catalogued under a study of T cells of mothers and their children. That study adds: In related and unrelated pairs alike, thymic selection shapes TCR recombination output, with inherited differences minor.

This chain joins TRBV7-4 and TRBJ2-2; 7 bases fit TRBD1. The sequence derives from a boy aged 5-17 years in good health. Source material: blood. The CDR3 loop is CASSPQDCWDSPNTGELFF. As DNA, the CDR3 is TGTGCCAGCAGCCCCCAGGACTGCTGGGACAGCCCTAACACCGGGGAGCTGTTTTTT.